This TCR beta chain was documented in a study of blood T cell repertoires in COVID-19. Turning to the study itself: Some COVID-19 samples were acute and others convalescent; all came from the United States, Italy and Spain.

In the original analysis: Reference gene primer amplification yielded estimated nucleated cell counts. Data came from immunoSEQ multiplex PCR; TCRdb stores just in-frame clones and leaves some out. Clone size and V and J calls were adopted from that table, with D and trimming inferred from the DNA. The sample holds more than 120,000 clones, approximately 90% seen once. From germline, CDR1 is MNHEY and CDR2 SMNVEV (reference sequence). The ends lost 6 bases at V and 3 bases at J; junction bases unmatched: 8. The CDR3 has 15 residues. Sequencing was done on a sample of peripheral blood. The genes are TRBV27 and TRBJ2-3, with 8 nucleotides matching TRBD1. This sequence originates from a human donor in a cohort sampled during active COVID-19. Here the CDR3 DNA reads TGTGCCAGCAGCCCTGGACAGGGAGTAACAGATACGCAGTATTTT. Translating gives CASSPGQGVTDTQYF.